The 25 T cell receptor beta chains below were found in one sample sequenced in a study of cytomegalovirus exposure and HLA in healthy donors. It was with 60 Vbeta and 13 Jbeta primers that the PCR ran. Profiling relied on immunoSEQ multiplex PCR, and the TCRdb table lists in-frame clones only, not all of them. The sample records 150,000 to 170,000 clones, 80% being singletons. The sample consisted of PBMCs. All receptors derive from a woman between 40 and 50 years old in good health and CMV-seropositive.

The J gene is TRBJ1-6, the V gene TRBV5-1, with D possibly TRBD1 on 5 matching bases. Looked up from germline, CDR1 is SGHRS and CDR2 is YFSETQ. The V end lost 3 bases, the J end lost 13 bases, and 20 bases lay between the germline ends. This CDR3 has 15 residues. CDR3 in DNA: TGCGCCAGCAGCTCCGGGACGGTAGGGGAGGAGCCCCTCCACTTT. Amino acid sequence: CASSSGTVGEEPLHF.

The rearrangement uses TRBV7-6 and TRBJ2-1; D might be TRBD2 (5 bases). Between the trimmed V and J ends, which lost 5 bases and 5 bases, there was a span of 31 bases. This CDR3 has 20 amino acids. The germline gives CDR1 SGHVS, CDR2 FNYEAQ. For the CDR3, the DNA is TGTGCCAGCAGCCCAACCCCCGGGCTGAGGCTAGCAACCTTCAACAATGAGCAGTTCTTC. This encodes CASSPTPGLRLATFNNEQFF.

The V and J genes are TRBV5-1 and TRBJ2-3; 13 bases match TRBD2. The germline V gene encodes CDR1 SGHRS and CDR2 YFSETQ. V dropped 3 bases and J dropped 0; count of bases not matched to a gene: 7. The CDR3 is made up of 18 amino acids. CDR3 in amino acids: CASSWGTSGTASTDTQYF. The CDR3 nucleotides are TGCGCCAGCAGCTGGGGGACTAGCGGGACGGCTAGCACAGATACGCAGTATTTT.

A word on this clone: The sample has other DNA sequences that encode this CDR3 too. The chain carries TRBV19 and TRBJ1-5; possibly TRBD1 for D (5 bases). This CDR3 spans 12 amino acids. V was trimmed by 7 bases and J by 2 bases, leaving 6 bases between them. The germline CDR1 and CDR2 sequences are LNHDA and SQIVND (reference sequence). Here the CDR3 DNA reads TGTGCCAGTACCAGGGGCAATCAGCCCCAGCATTTT. As protein: CASTRGNQPQHF. Drawing the rest from reference TRBV19 and TRBJ1-5, the complete variable domain is DGGITQSPKYLFRKEGQNVTLSCEQNLNHDAMYWYRQDPGQGLRLIYYSQIVNDFQKGDIAEGYSVSREKKESFPLTVTSAQKNPTAFYLCASTRGNQPQHFGDGTRLSIL.

The chain couples TRBV10-3 to TRBJ2-7, with 9 bases lining up with TRBD2. From germline, CDR1 is ENHRY and CDR2 SYGVKD. This CDR3 comprises 15 residues. The junction had 3 bases not matched to a gene; V was cut back by 0 bases and J by 3 bases. CDR3 amino acids: CAISESRAGGYEQYF. The CDR3 DNA sequence: TGTGCCATCAGTGAGTCGAGAGCGGGAGGCTACGAGCAGTACTTC.

V and J are TRBV6-6 and TRBJ2-7; D might be TRBD1 (5 bases). Trimming removed 5 bases from V and 5 bases from J, with 10 bases in between. CDR1 MNHNY and CDR2 SVGAGI come from the germline V gene (reference sequence). CDR3 length: 12 amino acids. The CDR3 protein is CASSPQGNEQYF. The CDR3 coding sequence is TGTGCCAGCAGTCCCCAGGGTAACGAGCAGTACTTC.

This chain uses TRBV15 with TRBJ2-7, with unresolved D. Germline-derived CDR1 and CDR2 are LNHNV and YYDKDF (reference sequence). V lost 1 base and J 0 bases, leaving 4 bases between the germline ends. This CDR3 is built from 13 residues. This CDR3 reads CATSRGPSYEQYF. The CDR3 nucleotides are TGTGCCACCAGCAGAGGGCCCTCCTACGAGCAGTACTTC.

This clone was counted a single time. The chain joins TRBV28 to TRBJ2-7, with D possibly being TRBD2 (6 bases). CDR3 length equals 17 residues. CDR1 MDHEN and CDR2 SYDVKM come from the germline V gene. The V gene lost 4 bases and the J gene lost 9 bases, with 28 bases spanning the gap. CDR3 loop: CASSSLGSGSEGRGQYF. The CDR3 bases are TGTGCCAGCAGTTCCCTCGGGAGTGGGAGCGAGGGCCGGGGGCAGTACTTC.

The CDR3 here is CASSIRQGAYNEQFF. Written as DNA, the CDR3 is TGTGCCAGTAGTATTAGGCAGGGGGCTTACAATGAGCAGTTCTTC. The chain couples TRBV19 to TRBJ2-1, with 8 bases identical to TRBD1. The germline gives CDR1 LNHDA, CDR2 SQIVND (reference sequence). The length of the CDR3 is 15 residues. With V trimmed by 3 bases and J by 4 bases, 5 bases remained unmatched.

This clone has at least ten counts. The J gene is TRBJ1-4, the V gene TRBV5-1; D is possibly TRBD1 (6 bases). CDR1 SGHRS and CDR2 YFSETQ come from the germline V gene. The V and J ends lost 6 bases and 0 bases respectively, with 9 bases between them. This CDR3 comprises 14 residues. CDR3 loop: CASKTGSTNEKLFF. As DNA, the CDR3 is TGCGCCAGCAAAACAGGGTCAACTAATGAAAAACTGTTTTTT.

V usage is TRBV27 and J usage is TRBJ2-7; the D gene is possibly TRBD1 (6 bases). Trimming took off 5 bases at V and 2 bases at J, with 16 bases between the two ends. The CDR3 consists of 15 residues. The germline V gene has CDR1 MNHEY and CDR2 SMNVEV (reference sequence). CDR3 loop: CASSPSRGPPYEQYF. The CDR3 DNA follows: TGTGCCAGCAGTCCTAGCAGGGGACCTCCCTACGAGCAGTACTTC.

The chain has TRBV27 and TRBJ2-1; TRBD1 aligns across 8 bases. CDR3 size: 12 residues. The germline CDR1 and CDR2 sequences are MNHEY and SMNVEV (reference sequence). J was trimmed by 13 bases and V by 3 bases; bases with no gene match: 5. CDR3 residues: CASSFRQGIQFF. CDR3 nucleotide sequence: TGTGCCAGCAGTTTCCGACAGGGGATTCAGTTCTTC.

The rearrangement uses TRBV14 and TRBJ2-7; 11 bases align to TRBD1. The CDR3 is 15 residues long. The germline gives CDR1 SGHDN, CDR2 FVKESK. The ends lost 4 bases at V and 2 bases at J; junction bases unmatched: 4. The CDR3 loop reads CASSRTGGGPYEQYF. DNA of the CDR3: TGTGCCAGCAGCCGGACAGGGGGCGGACCCTACGAGCAGTACTTC. The variable domain in full, completed from reference TRBV14 and TRBJ2-7, reads EAGVTQFPSHSVIEKGQTVTLRCDPISGHDNLYWYRRVMGKEIKFLLHFVKESKQDESGMPNNRFLAERTGGTYSTLKVQPAELEDSGVYFCASSRTGGGPYEQYFGPGTRLTVT.

This clone came up a few times. The V and J genes are TRBV19 and TRBJ1-2; TRBD1 matches 10 bases. The germline V gene encodes CDR1 LNHDA and CDR2 SQIVND (reference sequence). CDR3 length: 14 residues. V gave up 6 bases and J gave up 8 bases; unmatched junction bases: 9. CDR3 sequence (DNA): TGTGCCAGTAGCCCGACAGGGGGCCTCTCCGGCTACACCTTC. It codes for CASSPTGGLSGYTF.

This clone was counted between two and nine times. A junction end diverges from the germline sequence, so it may reflect a read error. The rearrangement uses TRBV6-6 and TRBJ2-1; D is uncertain. The CDR3 is made up of 11 amino acids. Germline V gene data show CDR1 as MNHNY and CDR2 as SVGAGI (reference sequence). The CDR3 sequence: CASSFDKEQFF. The CDR3 DNA reads as TGTGCCAGCAGTTTCGACAAGGAGCAGTTCTTC.

The CDR3: CASSVEGTGGMNEKLFF. CDR3 bases: TGTGCCAGCAGCGTAGAGGGGACAGGGGGCATGAATGAAAAACTGTTTTTT. This sequence joins TRBV7-9 and TRBJ1-4, with 12 nucleotides matching TRBD1. The V and J ends lost 5 bases and 5 bases, in that order; junction bases with no gene match: 9. The CDR3 runs to 17 residues. Germline CDR1 and CDR2: SEHNR and FQNEAQ (reference sequence).

This chain joins TRBV12-2 and TRBJ2-7; the D call TRBD1 from the table was never checked on the DNA. TRBV12-2 is labeled a pseudogene. The CDR3 consists of 15 residues. The CDR3, as DNA: TGTGCAAGTCGCTTATACGTGTACACATCCTACGAGCAGTACTTC. It specifies CASRLYVYTSYEQYF.

This clone was counted once. This chain connects TRBV28 to TRBJ2-7; D ambiguous. The CDR3 runs to 12 residues. Trimming stripped 2 bases from V and 3 bases from J, with 5 bases between. The germline CDR1 and CDR2 sequences are MDHEN and SYDVKM. The CDR3 region is CASSLGVYEQYF. The CDR3 coding sequence is TGTGCCAGCAGTTTAGGAGTCTACGAGCAGTACTTC.

The V and J genes are TRBV19 and TRBJ2-1; 9 bases map to TRBD2. V was pared by 5 bases and J by 0 bases, with 2 bases of the junction left unmatched. The CDR3 totals 15 residues. Per the germline V gene, CDR1 is LNHDA and CDR2 is SQIVND (reference sequence). CDR3 coding DNA: TGTGCCAGTAGTCGACTAGCGGACTCCTACAATGAGCAGTTCTTC. Residues: CASSRLADSYNEQFF.

The chain links TRBV28 to TRBJ2-1, with D possibly TRBD2 on 5 matching bases. The V end was cut by 4 bases, the J end by 14 bases, with 15 bases between. Germline loops: CDR1 MDHEN, CDR2 SYDVKM. The CDR3 is 12 residues long. CDR3 nucleotide sequence: TGTGCCAGCAGTTCCCGGGATCAGAGGGAGTTCTTC. Protein: CASSSRDQREFF.

The chain recombines TRBV30 with TRBJ1-3; D gene uncertain. This CDR3 contains 14 residues. CDR1 and CDR2 from the germline V gene are GTSNPN and SVGIG (reference sequence). V lost 6 bases and J 0 bases, leaving 12 bases between the germline ends. The DNA for the CDR3 is TGTGCCTGTTCGGCGGATAGCTCTGGAAACACCATATATTTT. This gives the protein CACSADSSGNTIYF. Filled out from reference TRBV30 and TRBJ1-3, the complete variable domain reads SQTIHQWPATLVQPVGSPLSLECTVEGTSNPNLYWYRQAAGRGLQLLFYSVGIGQISSEVPQNLSASRPQDRQFILSSKKLLLSDSGFYLCACSADSSGNTIYFGEGSWLTVV.

V gene TRBV28 combines with J gene TRBJ2-1, with D tentatively TRBD2 (6 bases). Germline CDR1 reads MDHEN; CDR2 reads SYDVKM. CDR3 length: 13 amino acids. The V gene lost 11 bases and the J gene lost 5 bases, with 16 bases spanning the gap. The CDR3 loop reads CAAEGNLDNEQFF. CDR3 nucleotides: TGTGCCGCGGAGGGGAATTTAGACAATGAGCAGTTCTTC.

V is TRBV29-1 and J is TRBJ1-1, with D maybe TRBD1 (6 bases). V was shortened by 6 bases and J by 5 bases, with 13 bases between the two germline ends. Germline CDR1 is SQVTM and CDR2 is ANQGSEA. This CDR3 spans 12 amino acids. For the CDR3, the DNA is TGCAGCGTACATACAGGGTGGACTGAAGCTTTCTTT. Its protein product is CSVHTGWTEAFF. Combining the CDR3 with reference TRBV29-1 and TRBJ1-1 gives the whole variable domain SAVISQKPSRDICQRGTSLTIQCQVDSQVTMMFWYRQQPGQSLTLIATANQGSEATYESGFVIDKFPISRPNLTFSTLTVSNMSPEDSSIYLCSVHTGWTEAFFGQGTRLTVV.

V is TRBV6-5 and J is TRBJ2-7, with a possible D match to TRBD1 (6 bases). CDR1 is MNHEY, CDR2 SVGAGI, per germline. The CDR3 covers 13 residues. Trimming left V 6 bases short and J 2 bases short, with 11 bases between. CDR3 protein: CASRPGQAYEQYF. Written as DNA, the CDR3 is TGTGCCAGCAGGCCGGGACAAGCCTACGAGCAGTACTTC.

The chain is built from TRBV18 and TRBJ1-1; D is undetermined. The CDR3 is made up of 17 amino acids. The germline gives CDR1 KGHSH, CDR2 LQKENI. V shed 2 bases and J shed 5 bases, with 21 bases lying between them. The CDR3 reads CASSPGGPRAWSTEAFF. As DNA, the CDR3 is TGTGCCAGCTCACCAGGAGGCCCCCGGGCCTGGAGTACTGAAGCTTTCTTT.